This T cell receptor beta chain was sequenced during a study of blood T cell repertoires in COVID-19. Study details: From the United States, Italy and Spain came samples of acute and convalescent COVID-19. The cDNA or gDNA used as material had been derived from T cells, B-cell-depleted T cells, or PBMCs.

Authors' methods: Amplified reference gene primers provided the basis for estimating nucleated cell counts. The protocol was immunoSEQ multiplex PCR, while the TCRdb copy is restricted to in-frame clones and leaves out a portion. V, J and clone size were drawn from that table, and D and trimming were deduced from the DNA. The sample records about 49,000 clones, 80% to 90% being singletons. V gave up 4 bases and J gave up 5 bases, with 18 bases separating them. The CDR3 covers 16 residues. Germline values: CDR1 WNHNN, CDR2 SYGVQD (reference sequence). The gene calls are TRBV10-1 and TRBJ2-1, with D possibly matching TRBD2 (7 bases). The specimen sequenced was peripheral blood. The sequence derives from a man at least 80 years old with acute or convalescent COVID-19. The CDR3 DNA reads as TGCGCCAGCAGTGGACCTCGGGGGGCACAAAACAATGAGCAGTTCTTC. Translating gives CASSGPRGAQNNEQFF.